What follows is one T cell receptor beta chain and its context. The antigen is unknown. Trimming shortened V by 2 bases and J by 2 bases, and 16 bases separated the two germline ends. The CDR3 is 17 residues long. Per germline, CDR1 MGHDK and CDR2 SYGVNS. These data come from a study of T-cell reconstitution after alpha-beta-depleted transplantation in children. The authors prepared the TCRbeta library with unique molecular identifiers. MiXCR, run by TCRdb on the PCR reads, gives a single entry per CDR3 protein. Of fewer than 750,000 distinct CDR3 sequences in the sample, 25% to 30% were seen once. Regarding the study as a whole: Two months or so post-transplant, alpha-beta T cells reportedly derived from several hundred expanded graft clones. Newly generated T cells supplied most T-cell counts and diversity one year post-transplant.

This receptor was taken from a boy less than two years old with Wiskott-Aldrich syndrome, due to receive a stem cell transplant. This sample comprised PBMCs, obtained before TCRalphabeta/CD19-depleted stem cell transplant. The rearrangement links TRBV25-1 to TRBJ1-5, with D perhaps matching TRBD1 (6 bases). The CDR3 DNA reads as TGTGCCAGCAGTGAAATGGCGGGGGGGCGAGGCAATCAGCCCCAGCATTTT. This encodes CASSEMAGGRGNQPQHF.